Listed below are T cell receptor beta chains from one sample, sequenced in a study of technical replicates of blood from a handful of donors. Sequencing was performed with immunoSEQ multiplex PCR; in TCRdb, only in-frame clones are kept and a portion is missing. The sample has about 15,000 clones, around four fifths seen once. Sequenced: PBMCs. These TCRs come from a human donor in good health. Each CDR3 is given with its conserved first and last residue. The order of the fields is J gene, V gene, CDR3 protein.

TRBJ2-7,TRBV2,CASSGREAGHEQYF
TRBJ1-2,TRBV28,CASSFDSLLSSRPYTF
TRBJ1-3,TRBV18,CASWEGASGNTIYF
TRBJ2-7,TRBV19,CASSIAGQGYEQYF
TRBJ2-7,TRBV27,CASYTSSYEQYF
TRBJ1-5,TRBV5-6,CASSSGTGVNQPQHF
TRBJ2-3,TRBV28,CASGEGSTDTQYF
TRBJ2-1,TRBV10-2,CASSEGADGDEQFF
TRBJ1-1,TRBV29-1,CSARGLNTEAFF
TRBJ2-3,TRBV28,CASSRTAGTSTDTQYF
TRBJ2-1,TRBV10-2,CASSATSGYNEQFF
TRBJ2-7,TRBV11-3,CASRDWESYEQYF
TRBJ2-5,TRBV2,CASSERLGQETQYF
TRBJ1-2,TRBV10-1,CASVGRNGYTF
TRBJ2-1,TRBV6-1,CASTRTGAGYEQFF
TRBJ1-1,TRBV7-6,CASSSQGDTEAFF
TRBJ2-3,TRBV18,CASWGPGQTPSGTDTQYF